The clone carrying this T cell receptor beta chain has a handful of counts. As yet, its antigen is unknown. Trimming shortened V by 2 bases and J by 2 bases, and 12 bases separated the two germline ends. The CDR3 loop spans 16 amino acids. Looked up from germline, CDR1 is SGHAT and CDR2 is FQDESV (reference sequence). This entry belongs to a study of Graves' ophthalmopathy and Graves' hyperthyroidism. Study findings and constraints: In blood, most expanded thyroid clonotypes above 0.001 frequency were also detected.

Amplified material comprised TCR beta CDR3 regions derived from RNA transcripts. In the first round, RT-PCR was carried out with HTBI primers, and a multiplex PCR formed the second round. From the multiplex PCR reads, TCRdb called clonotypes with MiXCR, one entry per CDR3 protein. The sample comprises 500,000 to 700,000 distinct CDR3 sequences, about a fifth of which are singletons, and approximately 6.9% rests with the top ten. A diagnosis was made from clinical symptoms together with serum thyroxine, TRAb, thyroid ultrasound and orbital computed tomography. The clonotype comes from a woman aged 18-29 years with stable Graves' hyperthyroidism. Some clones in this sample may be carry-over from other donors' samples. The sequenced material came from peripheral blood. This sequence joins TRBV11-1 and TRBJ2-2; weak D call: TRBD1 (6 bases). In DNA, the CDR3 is TGTGCCAGCAGCTTATGGGGGCGCGGAAACACCGGGGAGCTGTTTTTT. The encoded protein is CASSLWGRGNTGELFF.